These 28 T cell receptor beta chains came from one sample sequenced in a study of T cell responses to AZD1222 COVID-19 vaccine. Sequencing used immunoSEQ multiplex PCR; TCRdb keeps in-frame clones, though not all of them. The sample has approximately 150,000 clones, more than 75% seen once; the top ten hold 4.5% to 6.5%. Sequencing used peripheral blood, obtained on day 0 of AZD1222 vaccination. These receptor sequences come from an adult in good health.

The chain recombines TRBV6-5 with TRBJ2-7; 7 nucleotides line up with TRBD2. V was clipped by 0 bases and J by 1 base; unmatched bases: 3. Looked up from germline, CDR1 is MNHEY and CDR2 is SVGAGI. The CDR3 is 15 amino acids. The CDR3 nucleotides read TGTGCCAGCAGTTACTCAATGGGGGGGTCCTACGAGCAGTACTTC. Residues: CASSYSMGGSYEQYF.

The chain couples TRBV30 to TRBJ2-1; TRBD2 agrees at 12 bases. Germline CDR1 is GTSNPN and CDR2 is SVGIG (reference sequence). The CDR3 runs to 13 residues. The CDR3 spells CALLAGGYNEQFF. Here the CDR3 DNA reads TGTGCTTTACTAGCGGGAGGATACAATGAGCAGTTCTTC.

This clone was picked up many times. The chain couples TRBV15 to TRBJ2-7; 8 nucleotides line up with TRBD1. Germline lookup yields CDR1 LNHNV and CDR2 YYDKDF (reference sequence). Unmatched junction bases numbered 5, after V lost 5 bases and J lost 5 bases. The CDR3 runs 13 residues. This CDR3 is CATSLLQGDEQYF. The DNA of the CDR3 is TGTGCCACCAGCCTCTTACAGGGGGACGAGCAGTACTTC.

There are a few counts of this clone. The gene calls are TRBV7-9 and TRBJ1-4, with a possible D match to TRBD1 (5 bases). The length of the CDR3 is 15 residues. Trimming took 2 bases from V and 4 from J, leaving 11 bases between them. Looked up from germline, CDR1 is SEHNR and CDR2 is FQNEAQ (reference sequence). CDR3 coding DNA: TGTGCCAGCAGCTTAAGAGAGGGGATTAATGAAAAACTGTTTTTT. Translation: CASSLREGINEKLFF. The entire variable domain, with the rest obtained from reference TRBV7-9 and TRBJ1-4, is as follows: DTGVSQNPRHKITKRGQNVTFRCDPISEHNRLYWYRQTLGQGPEFLTYFQNEAQLEKSRLLSDRFSAERPKGSFSTLEIQRTEQGDSAMYLCASSLREGINEKLFFGSGTQLSVL.

V gene TRBV7-2 combines with J gene TRBJ2-5, with 11 bases aligning to TRBD2. J gave up 6 bases and V 8 bases, and 14 bases lay outside the gene matches. CDR3 length equals 16 residues. Germline CDR1 SGHTA, CDR2 FQGNSA. CDR3 sequence (DNA): TGTGCCAGCTTCTTAATTAGCGGGAGGGAGGAGAAGACCCAGTACTTC. Protein: CASFLISGREEKTQYF.

The gene calls are TRBV6-5 and TRBJ1-2, with D possibly matching TRBD1 (6 bases). The V end lost 4 bases, the J end lost 6 bases, and 12 bases lay between the germline ends. Germline V gene lookup returns CDR1 MNHEY and CDR2 SVGAGI. CDR3 length: 13 amino acids. CDR3 sequence: CASSFRGGNGYTF. DNA of the CDR3: TGTGCCAGCAGTTTCAGGGGTGGGAATGGCTACACCTTC.

The chain couples TRBV19 to TRBJ2-3; possible D gene TRBD2, 6 bases. The CDR3 covers 17 residues. Germline V gives CDR1 LNHDA, CDR2 SQIVND (reference sequence). With 1 base removed from V and 0 bases from J, the gap between germline ends came to 14 bases. The CDR3 nucleotides read TGTGCCAGTAGTATAGCGGGAGCCCAACCTAGCACAGATACGCAGTATTTT. It codes for CASSIAGAQPSTDTQYF.

The chain couples TRBV6-2 or TRBV6-3 to TRBJ2-7, with D possibly being TRBD1 or TRBD2 (5 bases each). The length of the CDR3 is 12 residues. Trimming cost V 1 base and J 6 bases, with 7 bases left between them. The V gene's germline CDR1 is MNHEY and CDR2 SVGEGT. CDR3 residues: CASSYLGVEQYF. The CDR3 DNA reads as TGTGCCAGCAGTTACTTGGGGGTCGAGCAGTACTTC.

The V call is TRBV11-1, the J call TRBJ2-1; 12 positions agree with TRBD2. The length of the CDR3 is 16 residues. Germline CDR1 SGHAT, CDR2 FQDESV (reference sequence). J lost 0 bases, V lost 6 bases, and 3 bases had no gene match. The chain's CDR3 is CASRLTSGSSYNEQFF. The DNA of the CDR3 is TGTGCCAGCAGGTTGACTAGCGGGAGCTCCTACAATGAGCAGTTCTTC.

The CDR3 sequence: CASRPGTGSYNEQFF. CDR3 coding DNA: TGTGCCAGCAGACCTGGGACAGGGTCCTACAATGAGCAGTTCTTC. J is TRBJ2-1 and V is TRBV28, with TRBD1 matching over 9 bases. CDR3 length equals 15 residues. Germline assignment: CDR1 MDHEN and CDR2 SYDVKM. V dropped 6 bases and J dropped 1; count of bases not matched to a gene: 4. The whole variable domain, remainder taken from reference TRBV28 and TRBJ2-1, is DVKVTQSSRYLVKRTGEKVFLECVQDMDHENMFWYRQDPGLGLRLIYFSYDVKMKEKGDIPEGYSVSREKKERFSLILESASTNQTSMYLCASRPGTGSYNEQFFGPGTRLTVL.

The rearrangement links TRBV27 to TRBJ2-7, with no clear D. This CDR3 has 15 residues. The V gene lost 3 bases and the J gene lost 1 base, with 13 bases spanning the gap. Germline CDR1 MNHEY, CDR2 SMNVEV (reference sequence). CDR3 protein: CASSLYGRQSYEQYF. Here the CDR3 DNA reads TGTGCCAGCAGTTTGTACGGGCGTCAATCCTACGAGCAGTACTTC.

This chain joins TRBV19 and TRBJ2-6; 12 bases line up with TRBD2. Germline V lookup: CDR1 LNHDA, CDR2 SQIVND (reference sequence). The CDR3 runs to 19 residues. Germline trimming cut 5 bases from V and 1 base from J; bases unmatched to any gene: 9. Here the CDR3 reads CASSSLTSGSKSGANVLTF. In DNA, the CDR3 is TGTGCCAGTAGTTCCCTGACTAGCGGGAGTAAGTCTGGGGCCAACGTCCTGACTTTC.

This clone was detected only once. The chain is built from TRBV19 and TRBJ1-2, with 9 bases lining up with TRBD1. Germline V gene data show CDR1 as LNHDA and CDR2 as SQIVND (reference sequence). CDR3 length: 17 amino acids. The trim removed 7 bases at V and 7 bases at J, leaving 19 bases unmatched. CDR3 residues: CASTAGTGYFFPIGYTF. CDR3 nucleotide sequence: TGTGCCAGTACAGCCGGGACAGGGTATTTTTTCCCTATTGGCTACACCTTC.

The chain employs TRBV19 and TRBJ1-5; no clear D gene. Germline V CDR1 and CDR2: LNHDA, SQIVND (reference sequence). Trimming took 3 bases from V and 5 from J, leaving 11 bases between them. The CDR3 sequence is 14 residues long. In nucleotides, the CDR3 is TGTGCCAGTAGTATCGATCTGATCGATCAGCCCCAGCATTTT. Translated: CASSIDLIDQPQHF.

The rearrangement uses TRBV14 and TRBJ2-1; perhaps TRBD1 as D (6 bases). The CDR3 consists of 15 residues. Between the trimmed V and J ends, which lost 4 bases and 7 bases, there was a span of 17 bases. In germline, CDR1 is SGHDN, CDR2 FVKESK. CDR3 amino acids: CASSPRGLGRNEQFF. The CDR3 bases are TGTGCCAGCAGCCCCAGGGGTCTTGGTCGGAATGAGCAGTTCTTC.

The chain is built from TRBV3-1 (or the pseudogene TRBV3-2) and TRBJ2-5; 8 nucleotides align to TRBD2. The trim removed 0 bases at V and 5 bases at J, leaving 8 bases unmatched. Germline V gives CDR1 LGHDT, CDR2 YNNKEL (reference sequence). CDR3 length: 16 residues. The CDR3 reads CASSQEGGRNWETQYF. Written as DNA, the CDR3 is TGTGCCAGCAGCCAAGAAGGCGGGAGGAATTGGGAGACCCAGTACTTC.

The chain uses TRBV5-4 and TRBJ2-1, with D perhaps matching TRBD2 (5 bases). This CDR3 spans 14 amino acids. V lost 4 bases and J 4 bases, leaving 12 bases between the germline ends. In germline, CDR1 is SGHNT, CDR2 YYREEE (reference sequence). CDR3 in amino acids: CASSMGEGYNEQFF. The CDR3 DNA sequence: TGTGCCAGCAGCATGGGAGAGGGTTACAATGAGCAGTTCTTC.

The chain links TRBV9 to TRBJ2-2; D perhaps matches TRBD2 (5 bases). The ends were cut back, 4 bases at V and 0 bases at J, with 13 bases in the middle. CDR1 and CDR2 from the germline V gene are SGDLS and YYNGEE. The CDR3 length is 16 residues. The CDR3 sequence: CASSREVGPNTGELFF. CDR3 DNA sequence: TGTGCCAGCAGCCGGGAAGTTGGGCCGAACACCGGGGAGCTGTTTTTT.

This clone has more than one count but fewer than ten. The chain is built from TRBV6-5 and TRBJ1-2, with 8 bases identical to TRBD1. Germline V CDR1 and CDR2: MNHEY, SVGAGI. This CDR3 is built from 15 residues. Trimming cost V 2 bases and J 5 bases; bases outside gene matches: 7. The CDR3 region is CASSYRRQGKYGYTF. In DNA, the CDR3 is TGTGCCAGCAGTTACCGACGACAGGGGAAGTATGGCTACACCTTC.

This chain uses TRBV6-5 with TRBJ2-7; 13 bases line up with TRBD2. This CDR3 comprises 15 residues. Germline V gene sequence: CDR1 MNHEY, CDR2 SVGAGI. V lost 8 bases and J lost 1; bases outside the gene matches: 5. Here the CDR3 reads CASSTSGRASYEQYF. DNA for the CDR3: TGTGCCAGCTCAACTAGCGGGAGGGCTTCCTACGAGCAGTACTTC.

J is TRBJ2-1 and V is TRBV5-4, with D perhaps matching TRBD1 (6 bases). CDR1 is SGHNT and CDR2 is YYREEE in the germline V gene (reference sequence). Trimming left V 0 bases short and J 5 bases short, with 9 bases between. This CDR3 comprises 14 residues. The CDR3 nucleotides read TGTGCCAGCAGCTTGGTACAGGGACACAATGAGCAGTTCTTC. Residues: CASSLVQGHNEQFF.

The chain uses TRBV4-3 and TRBJ2-7; 7 positions agree with TRBD2. The junction had 10 bases not matched to a gene; V was cut back by 3 bases and J by 2 bases. This CDR3 is 16 amino acids long. The germline CDR1 and CDR2 sequences are LGHNA and YSLEER. The chain's CDR3 is CASSQGPGLLTYEQYF. The CDR3, as DNA: TGCGCCAGCAGCCAGGGCCCGGGACTACTTACCTACGAGCAGTACTTC.

About this clone itself: The same CDR3 arises from other DNA sequences in this sample as well. This chain links TRBV27 with TRBJ2-7; possible D gene TRBD2, 6 bases. Between the trimmed V and J ends, which lost 5 bases and 1 base, there was a span of 9 bases. This CDR3 comprises 13 residues. CDR1 and CDR2 (germline): MNHEY, SMNVEV (reference sequence). The DNA of the CDR3 is TGTGCCAGCAGTCTCGGGACTTCCTACGAGCAGTACTTC. Protein: CASSLGTSYEQYF.

The V gene is TRBV7-9, the J gene TRBJ2-6; D is uncertain. The CDR3 loop spans 16 amino acids. Deletions cut 2 bases from V and 0 bases from J, with 8 bases between. Germline-derived CDR1 and CDR2 are SEHNR and FQNEAQ (reference sequence). The DNA of the CDR3 is TGTGCCAGCAGCTTAATTCGCCGCTCTGGGGCCAACGTCCTGACTTTC. This encodes CASSLIRRSGANVLTF.

The rearrangement links TRBV2 to TRBJ2-2; 9 positions agree with TRBD2. The CDR3 totals 15 residues. The V and J ends lost 6 bases and 5 bases, in that order; junction bases with no gene match: 7. Germline CDR1 reads SNHLY; CDR2 reads FYNNEI. The CDR3 loop is CASRELAGFTGELFF. The CDR3, as DNA: TGTGCCAGCAGGGAGCTAGCGGGATTTACCGGGGAGCTGTTTTTT.

The chain is built from TRBV6-6 and TRBJ2-3; D gene ambiguous. The CDR3 is made up of 15 amino acids. Germline V gives CDR1 MNHNY, CDR2 SVGAGI (reference sequence). Trimming took 7 bases from V and 5 from J, leaving 19 bases between them. CDR3 region: CASTHLGFWLDTQYF. For the CDR3, the DNA is TGTGCCAGCACCCACCTGGGTTTTTGGTTAGATACGCAGTATTTT.

This chain uses TRBV29-1 with TRBJ2-3; 8 bases are shared with TRBD2. J was trimmed by 0 bases and V by 4 bases; bases with no gene match: 6. The CDR3 consists of 15 residues. Germline values: CDR1 SQVTM, CDR2 ANQGSEA. The CDR3 loop reads CSVGFSGISTDTQYF. CDR3 sequence (DNA): TGCAGCGTTGGTTTTAGCGGGATTAGCACAGATACGCAGTATTTT.

This clone was observed a single time. The rearrangement uses TRBV28 and TRBJ2-5; D is perhaps TRBD1 (5 bases). V was trimmed by 7 bases and J by 2 bases, leaving 20 bases between them. Germline-derived CDR1 and CDR2 are MDHEN and SYDVKM. The CDR3 is made up of 16 amino acids. CDR3 residues: CASMKYRTREQETQYF. The CDR3 DNA follows: TGTGCCAGCATGAAATACCGGACAAGGGAACAAGAGACCCAGTACTTC.